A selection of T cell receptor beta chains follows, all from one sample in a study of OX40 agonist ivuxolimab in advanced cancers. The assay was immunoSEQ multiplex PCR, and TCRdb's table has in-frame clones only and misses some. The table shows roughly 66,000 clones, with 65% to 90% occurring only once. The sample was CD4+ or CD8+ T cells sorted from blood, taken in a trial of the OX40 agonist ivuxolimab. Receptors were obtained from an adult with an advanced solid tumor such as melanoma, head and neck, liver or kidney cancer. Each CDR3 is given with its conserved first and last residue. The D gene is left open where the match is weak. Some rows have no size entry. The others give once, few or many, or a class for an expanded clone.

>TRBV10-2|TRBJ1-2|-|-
TGCGCCAGCAGTGCCCGGGGATATGGCTACACCTTC
CASSARGYGYTF
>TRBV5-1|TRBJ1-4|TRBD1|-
TGCGCCAGCAGCAACGGACAGGCGTCTAATGAAAAACTGTTTTTT
CASSNGQASNEKLFF
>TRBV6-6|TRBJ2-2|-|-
TGTGCCAGCAAAGCGGGCACCGGGGAGCTGTTTTTT
CASKAGTGELFF
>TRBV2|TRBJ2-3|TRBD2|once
TGTGCCAGCAGGGTTCTAGCGGGAACCACAGATACGCAGTATTTT
CASRVLAGTTDTQYF
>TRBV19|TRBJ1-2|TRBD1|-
TGTGCCAGTAGTATTCCGGGACAGGGGGCGTGGGGCTACACCTTC
CASSIPGQGAWGYTF
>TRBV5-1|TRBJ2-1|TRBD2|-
TGCGCCAGCAATGGGGACTACTCCTACAATGAGCAGTTCTTC
CASNGDYSYNEQFF
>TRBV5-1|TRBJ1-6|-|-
TGCGCCAGCAGTTTGACGTCCAGGGGTGATTCACCCCTCCACTTT
CASSLTSRGDSPLHF
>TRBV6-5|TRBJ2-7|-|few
TGTGCCAGCAGTTACAGGCAACGCCCTACCGACGAGCAGTACTTC
CASSYRQRPTDEQYF
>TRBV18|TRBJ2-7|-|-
TGTGCCAGCTCACCAGCGCAGAACTACGAGCAGTACTTC
CASSPAQNYEQYF
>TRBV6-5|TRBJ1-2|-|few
TGTGCCAGCAGTTTAAACAGGGTTGGCTACACCTTC
CASSLNRVGYTF
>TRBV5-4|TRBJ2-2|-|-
TGTGCCAGCAGCTTGTACACCGGGGAGCTGTTTTTT
CASSLYTGELFF
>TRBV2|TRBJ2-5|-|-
TGTGCCAGCAGTGTCGACAGTAGAGAGACCCAGTACTTC
CASSVDSRETQYF
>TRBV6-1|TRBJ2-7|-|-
TGTGCCAGCAGTGAAGCCTGGAAGGGCTACGAGCAGTACTTC
CASSEAWKGYEQYF
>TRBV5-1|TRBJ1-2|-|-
TGCGCCAGCAGCCCGGACGGGGGCGGCTATGGCTACACCTTC
CASSPDGGGYGYTF
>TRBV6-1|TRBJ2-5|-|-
TGTGCCAGCAGCCACAATCAAGAGACCCAGTACTTC
CASSHNQETQYF
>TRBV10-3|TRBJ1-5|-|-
TGTGCCATCAGTAAGGACAGCCAGCCCCAGCATTTT
CAISKDSQPQHF
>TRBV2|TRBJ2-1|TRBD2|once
TGTGCCAGCAGTGGGAGACTAGCGTCCTACAATGAGCAGTTCTTC
CASSGRLASYNEQFF
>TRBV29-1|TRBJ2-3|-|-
TGCAGCGTTTTGGGGGTCACAGATACGCAGTATTTT
CSVLGVTDTQYF
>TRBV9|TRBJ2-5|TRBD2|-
TGTGCCAGCAGCGTAGGCGGGACTAGCGGGGGACATGGGGAGACCCAGTACTTC
CASSVGGTSGGHGETQYF
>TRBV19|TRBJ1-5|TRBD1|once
TGTGCCAGTAGTGCGGGACAGTACAATCAGCCCCAGCATTTT
CASSAGQYNQPQHF
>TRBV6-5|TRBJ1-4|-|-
TGTGCCAGCAGCCTGAGTGCAACTAATGAAAAACTGTTTTTT
CASSLSATNEKLFF
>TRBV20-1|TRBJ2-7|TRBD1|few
TGCAGTGGGGGTACAGGGGAAGGGCAGTACTTC
CSGGTGEGQYF
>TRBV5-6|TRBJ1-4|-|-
TGTGCCAGCAGCTTGCGGGGGCGCGGAGAAAAACTGTTTTTT
CASSLRGRGEKLFF
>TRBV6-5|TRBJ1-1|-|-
TGTGCCAGCAGTTACGTCCCCGGCACGAACACTGAAGCTTTCTTT
CASSYVPGTNTEAFF
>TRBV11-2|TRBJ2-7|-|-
TGTGCCAGCAGCTTAGGAGGGGCGGACGGGTACGAGCAGTACTTC
CASSLGGADGYEQYF
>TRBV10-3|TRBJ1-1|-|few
TGTGCCATCAGGGGGGAGGGGGAGGCTGAAGCTTTCTTT
CAIRGEGEAEAFF
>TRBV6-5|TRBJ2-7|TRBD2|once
TGTGCCAGCAGGCCTAGCGGGGGGTCCCTCTACGAGCAGTACTTC
CASRPSGGSLYEQYF
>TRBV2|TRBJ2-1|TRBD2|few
TGTGCCAGCAGTGAGGTTCGACTAGCGGTATACAATGAGCAGTTCTTC
CASSEVRLAVYNEQFF
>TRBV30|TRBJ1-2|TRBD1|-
TGTGCCTGGAGAGACGACAGGGTCTATGGCTACACCTTC
CAWRDDRVYGYTF
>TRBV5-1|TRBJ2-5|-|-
TGCGCCAGCAGCTTGGCCGCCGGGGTCGCCCAAGAGACCCAGTACTTC
CASSLAAGVAQETQYF
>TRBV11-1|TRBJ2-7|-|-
TGTGCCAGCAGCTTAGGCCCAGTTAGCGCTTCCTACGAGCAGTACTTC
CASSLGPVSASYEQYF
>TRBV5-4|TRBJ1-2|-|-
TGTGCCAGCAGCTTCGGGACTGCCCCTTATGGCTACACCTTC
CASSFGTAPYGYTF
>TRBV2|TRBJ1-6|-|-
TGTGCCAGCAGGGCCAGGGAGAATTCACCCCTCCACTTT
CASRARENSPLHF
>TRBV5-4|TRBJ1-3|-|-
TGTGCCAGCCGTCCCGCGGGCCGGGGAAACACCATATATTTT
CASRPAGRGNTIYF
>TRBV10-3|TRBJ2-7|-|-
TGTGCCATCACAGGCAAGCTCTCCTACGAGCAGTACTTC
CAITGKLSYEQYF
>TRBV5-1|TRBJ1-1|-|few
TGCGCCAGCAGCTTGGACAGTAACACTGAAGCTTTCTTT
CASSLDSNTEAFF